This TCR beta chain was obtained from a study of blood T cell repertoires in COVID-19. The wider study: From the United States, Italy and Spain came samples of acute and convalescent COVID-19. T cells, B-cell-depleted T cells, or PBMCs supplied cDNA or gDNA.

Germline V gives CDR1 LNHDA, CDR2 SQIVND (reference sequence). With 6 bases clipped from V and 2 bases from J, the junction kept 6 bases outside the gene matches. This CDR3 is 14 amino acids long. This table comes from immunoSEQ multiplex PCR, and its TCRdb copy is limited to in-frame clones, with some not included. The profile covers over 130,000 clones, with more than 65% appearing a single time and more than 3.5% taken by the ten largest. The material sequenced was peripheral blood. The TCR comes from a woman in her fifties or sixties with acute or convalescent COVID-19. J is TRBJ1-2 and V is TRBV19, with 7 bases that match TRBD1. In nucleotides, the CDR3 is TGTGCCAGTAGCCGGGGACAGCGAAACTATGGCTACACCTTC. It codes for CASSRGQRNYGYTF.